This T cell receptor (beta chain) was profiled in a study of blood T cell repertoires in COVID-19. Whole-study context: The cDNA or gDNA used as material had been derived from T cells, B-cell-depleted T cells, or PBMCs.

The method was immunoSEQ multiplex PCR; TCRdb's version includes in-frame clones alone and lacks a portion of them. Of more than 150,000 clones listed, nearly 90% were seen once; the top ten hold roughly 0.6%. This clone was observed once. The CDR3 sequence is 16 residues long. V lost 6 bases, J lost 9 bases, and 14 bases stayed unmatched. Germline CDR1 reads LGHDT; CDR2 reads YNNKEL (reference sequence). This TCR came from a man between 50 and 59 years old with acute or convalescent COVID-19. Sequenced: peripheral blood. The J gene is TRBJ1-6, the V gene TRBV3-1 (or the pseudogene TRBV3-2), with 7 positions matching TRBD1. CDR3 amino acids: CASSRRGQETGSPLHF. The CDR3 coding sequence is TGTGCCAGCAGTCGGAGGGGGCAGGAGACGGGTTCACCCCTCCACTTT.